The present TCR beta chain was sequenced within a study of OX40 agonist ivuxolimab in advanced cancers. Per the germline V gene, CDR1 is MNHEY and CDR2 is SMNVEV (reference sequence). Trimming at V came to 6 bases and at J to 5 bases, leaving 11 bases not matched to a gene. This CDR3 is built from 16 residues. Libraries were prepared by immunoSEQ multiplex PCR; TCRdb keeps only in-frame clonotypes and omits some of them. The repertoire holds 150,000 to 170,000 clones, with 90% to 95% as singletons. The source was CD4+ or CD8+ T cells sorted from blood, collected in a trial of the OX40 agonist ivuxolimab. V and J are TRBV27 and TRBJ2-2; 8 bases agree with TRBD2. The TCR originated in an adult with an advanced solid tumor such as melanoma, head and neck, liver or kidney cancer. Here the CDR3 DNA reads TGTGCCAGCAGCGAGACGGGACTAGTGGGGACCGGGGAGCTGTTTTTT. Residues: CASSETGLVGTGELFF.